This T cell receptor (beta chain) was identified during a study of T cell responses to AZD1222 COVID-19 vaccine. The CDR3 has 18 residues. The germline V and J ends were trimmed by 2 bases and 6 bases, with 20 bases remaining between them. The germline V gene has CDR1 KGHSH and CDR2 LQKENI. As for this clone: Its antigen is still unknown.

Method: immunoSEQ multiplex PCR; TCRdb's copy keeps in-frame clones and lacks some. The repertoire has around 140,000 clones, more than 85% of them found once; the top ten carry about 9.1%. Study outcomes and limitations: No day 14 peak samples; only post-peak repertoires were characterized.

The specimen was peripheral blood, collected on day 0 of AZD1222 vaccination. The receptor was derived from an adult in good health. The V gene is TRBV18, the J gene TRBJ1-6, with a possible D match to TRBD1 (5 bases). The CDR3 protein is CASSPIGGRGIGNSPLHF. CDR3 DNA: TGTGCCAGCTCACCAATCGGGGGACGTGGCATTGGTAATTCACCCCTCCACTTT.